The 5 T cell receptor beta chains reported below all come from one sample, sequenced in a study of T cell responses to AZD1222 COVID-19 vaccine. The data were produced by immunoSEQ multiplex PCR, yet TCRdb's version contains in-frame clones alone and is incomplete. The table records some 99,000 clones, more than 70% of them present only once. The source material was peripheral blood, sampled 28 days after the second AZD1222 dose. All receptors derive from an adult who received the AZD1222 COVID-19 vaccine.

A single count supports this clone. The chain has TRBV20-1 and TRBJ1-4; D is unclear. The CDR3 spans 11 residues. Per germline, CDR1 DFQATT and CDR2 SNEGSKA (reference sequence). V shed 6 bases and J shed 4 bases, with 6 bases lying between them. The CDR3 DNA reads TGCAGTGCAGGGCTTAATGAAAAACTGTTTTTT. Translation: CSAGLNEKLFF.

V is TRBV6-5 and J is TRBJ2-1; tentatively, D is TRBD1 (5 bases). Between the trimmed V and J ends, which lost 0 bases and 8 bases, there was a span of 17 bases. The CDR3 spans 16 residues. Germline V lookup: CDR1 MNHEY, CDR2 SVGAGI. CDR3 residues: CASSYSSGSWGDEQFF. In DNA form, the CDR3 reads TGTGCCAGCAGTTACTCATCCGGGTCGTGGGGCGATGAGCAGTTCTTC.

The chain carries TRBV13 and TRBJ2-4; 9 nucleotides align to TRBD2. Per the germline V gene, CDR1 is PRHDT and CDR2 is FYEKMQ (reference sequence). After removal of 5 bases from V and 8 bases from J, the junction contained 13 bases not matched to a gene. The CDR3 extends over 16 amino acids. CDR3 loop: CASSLAGRGGGDIQYF. Here the CDR3 DNA reads TGTGCCAGCAGCCTAGCGGGGAGGGGAGGCGGGGACATTCAGTACTTC.

The genes are TRBV4-3 and TRBJ2-2; 8 nucleotides agree with TRBD2. The ends lost 0 bases at V and 0 bases at J; junction bases unmatched: 6. The CDR3 extends over 18 amino acids. Germline V lookup: CDR1 LGHNA, CDR2 YSLEER. Here the CDR3 reads CASSQDPSGGTNTGELFF. CDR3 coding DNA: TGCGCCAGCAGCCAAGATCCTTCGGGGGGGACGAACACCGGGGAGCTGTTTTTT.

This rearrangement joins TRBV7-3 to TRBJ2-3; the match to TRBD1 covers 8 bases. The V gene's germline CDR1 is SGHTA and CDR2 FQGTGA. The CDR3 is 14 amino acids. J gave up 6 bases and V 4 bases, and 6 bases lay outside the gene matches. In DNA form, the CDR3 reads TGTGCCAGCAGCTCGGACAGGGCCACCGATACGCAGTATTTT. Protein product: CASSSDRATDTQYF.